This TCR beta chain was captured by sequencing in a study of T-cell reconstitution after alpha-beta-depleted transplantation in children. V gave up 6 bases and J gave up 6 bases, with 10 bases separating them. Germline CDR1 reads DFQATT; CDR2 reads SNEGSKA (reference sequence). The CDR3 consists of 11 residues. The table lists this clonotype with many counts. The library targeted TCRbeta and was prepared with unique molecular identifiers. Via MiXCR, TCRdb re-called the PCR reads, giving one row per CDR3 protein. The data show hundreds of thousands of distinct CDR3 sequences, 16% seen once. The sample consisted of PBMCs from the stem cell graft donor, taken from the stem cell graft. This receptor was identified in a human donor who donated a stem cell graft to a child with acute myeloid leukemia. V gene TRBV20-1 combines with J gene TRBJ2-3, with D unresolved. CDR3 in DNA: TGCAGTGCCACCTTTTCGGATACGCAGTATTTT. This sequence encodes CSATFSDTQYF.